The rows below give T cell receptor beta chains drawn from one sample of a study of graft-versus-host responses after intestinal transplantation. Clones were read by immunoSEQ multiplex PCR, and TCRdb kept only the in-frame ones, dropping some. Of about 15,000 clones listed, roughly 68% were seen once; the top ten hold 20% to 25%. The starting material was ileum tissue, obtained 700 to 800 days after intestinal transplantation. Receptors were obtained from a human patient who received an intestinal transplant, so some T cells may come from the graft donor. Both conserved end residues are part of each CDR3. Each record gives: CDR3 DNA, CDR3 protein, J gene, D gene, clone size, V gene. D genes are given only for firm matches. Not every row has a clone size; where given, it reads once, few, many or a size class.

cdr3_nt: TGTGCCAGCAGTGAAGCGACGACTAGCGGGGGGATAACAGATACGCAGTATTTT
cdr3_aa: CASSEATTSGGITDTQYF
j_call: TRBJ2-3
d_call: TRBD2
clone_size: few
v_call: TRBV6-1

cdr3_nt: TGTGCCTGGAGTGGACAGGGGAGGCAGCCCCAGCATTTT
cdr3_aa: CAWSGQGRQPQHF
j_call: TRBJ1-5
d_call: TRBD1
clone_size: .
v_call: TRBV30

cdr3_nt: TGTGCCACCACCCAGGGGAGCTCCTACGAGCAGTACTTC
cdr3_aa: CATTQGSSYEQYF
j_call: TRBJ2-7
d_call: .
clone_size: .
v_call: TRBV2

cdr3_nt: TGTGCCAGCAGTTATAGGCACTCTGGAAACACCATATATTTT
cdr3_aa: CASSYRHSGNTIYF
j_call: TRBJ1-3
d_call: .
clone_size: few
v_call: TRBV6-6

cdr3_nt: TGTGCCAGCTCACAGTTCCCGGGACAGGGAAACACCGGGGAGCTGTTTTTT
cdr3_aa: CASSQFPGQGNTGELFF
j_call: TRBJ2-2
d_call: TRBD1
clone_size: .
v_call: TRBV18

cdr3_nt: TGCGCCAGCAGCTTGTTGGTGCAGGGCACTGAAGCTTTCTTT
cdr3_aa: CASSLLVQGTEAFF
j_call: TRBJ1-1
d_call: .
clone_size: few
v_call: TRBV5-1

cdr3_nt: TGTGCCAGCAGTCCCCGTTGGGGACAGGGATACGAGCAGTACTTC
cdr3_aa: CASSPRWGQGYEQYF
j_call: TRBJ2-7
d_call: TRBD1
clone_size: .
v_call: TRBV5-5

cdr3_nt: TGTGCCAGCAGCCCAGGGACAGGGAGCTCCTACGAGCAGTACTTC
cdr3_aa: CASSPGTGSSYEQYF
j_call: TRBJ2-7
d_call: TRBD1
clone_size: .
v_call: TRBV5-6

cdr3_nt: TGTGCCAGCTTACCGTTACCGGGACAGGGGGGCTATGGCTACACCTTC
cdr3_aa: CASLPLPGQGGYGYTF
j_call: TRBJ1-2
d_call: TRBD1
clone_size: .
v_call: TRBV11-2

cdr3_nt: TGTGCCTGGAGTGAAGGGTCCAAAAACATTCAGTACTTC
cdr3_aa: CAWSEGSKNIQYF
j_call: TRBJ2-4
d_call: .
clone_size: .
v_call: TRBV30

cdr3_nt: TGTGCCAGCAGCTCCTGGGACGGAAGAAACAATCAGCCCCAGCATTTT
cdr3_aa: CASSSWDGRNNQPQHF
j_call: TRBJ1-5
d_call: .
clone_size: .
v_call: TRBV11-3

cdr3_nt: TGCGCCAGCAGCCAAGATGCGCCGGCGGGACCCAAAAACATTCAGTACTTC
cdr3_aa: CASSQDAPAGPKNIQYF
j_call: TRBJ2-4
d_call: .
clone_size: .
v_call: TRBV4-1

cdr3_nt: TGCGCCAGCAGCCAAGATCGGAGGGGGTGGACCGGGGAGCTGTTTTTT
cdr3_aa: CASSQDRRGWTGELFF
j_call: TRBJ2-2
d_call: .
clone_size: .
v_call: TRBV4-1

cdr3_nt: TGTGCCAGCAAGGAAGATAGCAGGGGGCGCGACGAGCAGTACTTC
cdr3_aa: CASKEDSRGRDEQYF
j_call: TRBJ2-7
d_call: TRBD1
clone_size: .
v_call: TRBV13

cdr3_nt: TGCGCCAGCAGCTTCGGGACAGGGGATGGGTATGGCTACACCTTC
cdr3_aa: CASSFGTGDGYGYTF
j_call: TRBJ1-2
d_call: TRBD1
clone_size: .
v_call: TRBV5-1

cdr3_nt: TGTGCCAGCAGCTTAGGGGGACTAGCGGGGCCCCAAGAGACCCAGTACTTC
cdr3_aa: CASSLGGLAGPQETQYF
j_call: TRBJ2-5
d_call: TRBD2
clone_size: .
v_call: TRBV7-2

cdr3_nt: TGTGCCAGCAGCGGACAGGGAATGGAGACCCAGTACTTC
cdr3_aa: CASSGQGMETQYF
j_call: TRBJ2-5
d_call: TRBD1
clone_size: .
v_call: TRBV6-6

cdr3_nt: TGCGCCAGCAGTGAGTCGCCAGGGAACTATGGCTACACCTTC
cdr3_aa: CASSESPGNYGYTF
j_call: TRBJ1-2
d_call: .
clone_size: .
v_call: TRBV10-2

cdr3_nt: TGTGCCAGCGGACCGGGACTAGCGGGAGGTCCCTACGAGCAGTACTTC
cdr3_aa: CASGPGLAGGPYEQYF
j_call: TRBJ2-7
d_call: TRBD2
clone_size: once
v_call: TRBV27

cdr3_nt: TGTGCCATCAAAGACGGAGAGCGCCCGGGGGATACGCAGTATTTT
cdr3_aa: CAIKDGERPGDTQYF
j_call: TRBJ2-3
d_call: .
clone_size: .
v_call: TRBV10-3

cdr3_nt: TGTGCCAGCAGCCGGGACAGGCGCTTCTATGGCTACACCTTC
cdr3_aa: CASSRDRRFYGYTF
j_call: TRBJ1-2
d_call: TRBD1
clone_size: once
v_call: TRBV11-2

cdr3_nt: TGTGCCAGACCAATCCAGGGAGAAACCTACGAGCAGTACTTC
cdr3_aa: CARPIQGETYEQYF
j_call: TRBJ2-7
d_call: .
clone_size: .
v_call: TRBV19